Presented here are 28 T cell receptor beta chains from one specimen sequenced in a study of CD8 T cell repertoires and HIV-1 epitope variants (dated by TCRdb to the early 2020s). Library preparation was by the immunoSEQ multiplex PCR assay. Imported from immuneACCESS, the table was reduced by TCRdb to in-frame sequences with V and J called. These copies leave out some clones; in studies compared against another copy, an unresolved V gene accounts for under half, and the cause of the remainder is not known. The sample yields 4,000 to 6,000 clones; about two thirds were counted once. The ten largest clones capture roughly 40% of the sample. The antigens of these receptors remain unknown. What was sequenced was cultured CD8+ T cells derived from PBMCs. The receptor source for this set is a male donor with HIV.

This chain uses TRBV5-5 with TRBJ2-3; perhaps D is TRBD1 or TRBD2 (5 bases each). CDR1 and CDR2 (germline): SGHKS, YYEKEE (reference sequence). Trimming removed 2 bases at V and 2 bases at J, with 9 bases between. This CDR3 comprises 14 residues. The DNA for the CDR3 is TGTGCCAGCAGCTTATGGGGACCCACAGATACGCAGTATTTT. It translates to CASSLWGPTDTQYF.

The table lists this clone with a count of one. This sequence joins TRBV7-9 and TRBJ1-5; tentatively, D is TRBD1 (6 bases). V was shortened by 1 base and J by 5 bases, with 12 bases between the two germline ends. The CDR3 extends over 15 amino acids. CDR1 SEHNR and CDR2 FQNEAQ come from the germline V gene (reference sequence). CDR3: CASSLGGAGDQPQHF. Written as DNA, the CDR3 is TGTGCCAGCAGCTTAGGGGGGGCTGGTGATCAGCCCCAGCATTTT.

This chain uses TRBV4-1 with TRBJ2-7, with D uncertain. Per germline, CDR1 MGHRA and CDR2 YSYEKL. The CDR3 is made up of 12 amino acids. V dropped 0 bases and J dropped 12 bases, with 12 bases sitting between them. As DNA, the CDR3 is TGCGCCAGCAGCCAAGACGAGCGCCCTCGGTACTTC. Translating gives CASSQDERPRYF.

The gene calls are TRBV2 and TRBJ2-7; unclear D gene. V dropped 6 bases and J dropped 0 bases, with 6 bases sitting between them. Per the germline V gene, CDR1 is SNHLY and CDR2 is FYNNEI. The CDR3 length is 12 residues. CDR3 coding DNA: TGTGCCAGCAGCCCTAGCTCCTACGAGCAGTACTTC. Amino acids: CASSPSSYEQYF.

The chain is built from TRBV6-1 and TRBJ2-1, with D uncertain. Germline V gene sequence: CDR1 MNHNS, CDR2 SASEGT. This CDR3 contains 8 residues. The CDR3, as DNA: TGTGCATGGAATGAGCAGTTCTTC. Protein sequence: CAWNEQFF.

The V and J genes are TRBV7-6 and TRBJ2-2, with TRBD2 matching 11 bases. From germline, CDR1 is SGHVS and CDR2 FNYEAQ. This CDR3 contains 15 residues. V was pared by 5 bases and J by 6 bases, with 5 bases of the junction left unmatched. Written as DNA, the CDR3 is TGTGCCAGCAGCCTGGGGACTAGCGGTGCCGGGGAGCTGTTTTTT. It encodes CASSLGTSGAGELFF.

The rearrangement uses TRBV5-6 and TRBJ2-5, with 8 nucleotides matching TRBD2. Germline V gives CDR1 SGHDT, CDR2 YYEEEE. Unmatched junction bases numbered 12, after V lost 4 bases and J lost 4 bases. The CDR3 is made up of 16 amino acids. The CDR3 region is CASSPGGTRSVETQYF. CDR3 DNA sequence: TGTGCCAGCAGCCCGGGTGGGACTAGGTCGGTAGAGACCCAGTACTTC.

V gene TRBV9 combines with J gene TRBJ2-3, with a tentative D call TRBD1 (6 bases). Trimming took 4 bases from V and 4 from J, leaving 25 bases between them. Germline CDR1 reads SGDLS; CDR2 reads YYNGEE. The CDR3 sequence is 18 residues long. Written as DNA, the CDR3 is TGTGCCAGCAGCATGCCCGGTCCCGGACAGATATCTGCAGATACGCAGTATTTT. Amino acid sequence: CASSMPGPGQISADTQYF.

The chain carries TRBV19 and TRBJ1-3; TRBD1 is a possible D gene (5 bases). V was pared by 4 bases and J by 0 bases, with 13 bases between. This CDR3 spans 16 amino acids. The germline gives CDR1 LNHDA, CDR2 SQIVND (reference sequence). The CDR3 DNA reads as TGTGCCAGTAGTAGGGGGACGGGAAGCTCTGGAAACACCATATATTTT. Protein sequence: CASSRGTGSSGNTIYF.

This clone was detected only once. The chain couples TRBV6-5 to TRBJ2-7, with 9 positions matching TRBD1. The J segment lost 2 bases and the V segment lost 3 bases, leaving 2 bases of the junction unmatched. Germline CDR1 MNHEY, CDR2 SVGAGI. The CDR3 has 14 residues. CDR3 loop: CASSYTGGAYEQYF. In DNA form, the CDR3 reads TGTGCCAGCAGTTATACAGGGGGCGCCTACGAGCAGTACTTC.

This chain uses TRBV5-1 with TRBJ2-1, with a possible D match to TRBD2 (6 bases). Per germline, CDR1 SGHRS and CDR2 YFSETQ. Trimming took 3 bases from V and 3 from J, leaving 16 bases between them. The CDR3 consists of 16 residues. The CDR3 coding sequence is TGCGCCAGCAGCTGGGATCGGGAGTATCTCTACAATGAGCAGTTCTTC. Its translation: CASSWDREYLYNEQFF.

This chain connects TRBV9 to TRBJ1-1, with 8 bases that match TRBD1. The CDR3 is 14 residues long. The trim removed 3 bases at V and 4 bases at J, leaving 5 bases unmatched. Germline lookup yields CDR1 SGDLS and CDR2 YYNGEE. CDR3 bases: TGTGCCAGCAGCGCGGACAGGGTGGGCACTGAAGCTTTCTTT. Translation gives CASSADRVGTEAFF. Supplemented by reference TRBV9 and TRBJ1-1, the full variable domain reads DSGVTQTPKHLITATGQRVTLRCSPRSGDLSVYWYQQSLDQGLQFLIQYYNGEERAKGNILERFSAQQFPDLHSELNLSSLELGDSALYFCASSADRVGTEAFFGQGTRLTVV.

The chain links TRBV9 to TRBJ2-1; 8 bases map to TRBD1. This CDR3 comprises 17 residues. The germline gives CDR1 SGDLS, CDR2 YYNGEE. V lost 2 bases, J lost 9 bases, and 16 bases stayed unmatched. The CDR3 protein is CASSVSPGGPRPPEQFF. The CDR3 region has the DNA TGTGCCAGCAGCGTCTCCCCAGGGGGCCCTCGGCCACCTGAGCAGTTCTTC.

The J gene is TRBJ2-1, the V gene TRBV29-1; possible D gene TRBD2, 6 bases. CDR3 size: 17 residues. V was pared by 0 bases and J by 1 base, with 16 bases between. CDR1 and CDR2 from the germline V gene are SQVTM and ANQGSEA. The CDR3 bases are TGCAGCGTTGAAGATGTTTTCGGGGGTGCGTCCTACAATGAGCAGTTCTTC. This translates into CSVEDVFGGASYNEQFF.

By sample share, this clone is large. A junction boundary mismatches the germline segment, possibly from a read error. The chain couples TRBV5-6 to TRBJ1-2; 10 nucleotides match TRBD1. This CDR3 contains 14 residues. Germline V lookup: CDR1 SGHDT, CDR2 YYEEEE. The chain's CDR3 is CASSDPGTGVLGAF. In DNA, the CDR3 is TGTGCCAGCAGCGATCCCGGGACAGGGGTCCTCGGTGCCTTC.

This clone has a single count. The V gene is TRBV4-1, the J gene TRBJ1-1; 8 nucleotides agree with TRBD1. Germline V gives CDR1 MGHRA, CDR2 YSYEKL. The CDR3 has 16 residues. V shed 3 bases and J 5 bases; nucleotides not matched to a gene: 11. Here the CDR3 reads CASSQGPRQGRTEAFF. CDR3 coding DNA: TGCGCCAGCAGCCAGGGCCCACGACAGGGGAGGACTGAAGCTTTCTTT.

This rearrangement joins TRBV9 to TRBJ2-3; 8 nucleotides align to TRBD2. J lost 5 bases, V lost 4 bases, and 12 bases had no gene match. The germline gives CDR1 SGDLS, CDR2 YYNGEE. This CDR3 comprises 16 residues. CDR3 bases: TGTGCCAGCAGCCCTTTAGCGGGGCCTGTCGGAGATACGCAGTATTTT. Translated, it gives CASSPLAGPVGDTQYF.

This chain joins TRBV6-5 and TRBJ2-3; 10 bases agree with TRBD2. The junction had 7 bases not matched to a gene; V was cut back by 6 bases and J by 7 bases. Germline CDR1 reads MNHEY; CDR2 reads SVGAGI. CDR3 size: 14 residues. The CDR3 reads CASRVAGGENTQYF. Here the CDR3 DNA reads TGTGCCAGCAGGGTAGCGGGAGGAGAGAATACGCAGTATTTT.

The chain uses TRBV7-2 and TRBJ1-3, with TRBD1 matching over 9 bases. CDR3 length: 19 amino acids. The trim removed 3 bases at V and 3 bases at J, leaving 15 bases unmatched. The V gene's germline CDR1 is SGHTA and CDR2 FQGNSA. CDR3 sequence reads: CASSFSGTGNPPSGNTIYF. CDR3 nucleotides: TGTGCCAGCAGCTTTTCCGGGACAGGGAACCCCCCTAGTGGAAACACCATATATTTT. Using reference TRBV7-2 and TRBJ1-3 for the parts outside the CDR3, the full variable domain is GAGVSQSPSNKVTEKGKDVELRCDPISGHTALYWYRQSLGQGLEFLIYFQGNSAPDKSGLPSDRFSAERTGGSVSTLTIQRTQQEDSAVYLCASSFSGTGNPPSGNTIYFGEGSWLTVV.

This chain connects TRBV10-3 to TRBJ1-2; D uncertain. This CDR3 is built from 14 residues. The germline V gene encodes CDR1 ENHRY and CDR2 SYGVKD. V lost 4 bases and J lost 2, with 11 bases in between. The DNA of the CDR3 is TGTGCCATCAGTGGCCAAGGTCAAAACTATGGCTACACCTTC. Its translation is CAISGQGQNYGYTF.

The rearrangement joins TRBV5-4 to TRBJ2-7; 7 positions match TRBD2. Germline V gene lookup returns CDR1 SGHNT and CDR2 YYREEE (reference sequence). Unmatched junction bases numbered 10, after V lost 9 bases and J lost 7 bases. This CDR3 has 12 residues. Written as DNA, the CDR3 is TGTGCCACGGGTCTTATCGGGGGGGAGCAGTACTTC. Amino acid sequence: CATGLIGGEQYF. The whole variable domain, filled in from reference TRBV5-4 and TRBJ2-7, reads ETGVTQSPTHLIKTRGQQVTLRCSSQSGHNTVSWYQQALGQGPQFIFQYYREEENGRGNFPPRFSGLQFPNYSSELNVNALELDDSALYLCATGLIGGEQYFGPGTRLTVT.

There are a few counts of this clone. The V and J genes are TRBV27 and TRBJ2-3; 10 positions agree with TRBD2. CDR1 is MNHEY, CDR2 SMNVEV, per germline (reference sequence). This CDR3 is built from 15 residues. V lost 5 bases, J lost 6 bases, and 8 bases stayed unmatched. For the CDR3, the DNA is TGTGCCAGCAGTCCCAGCGGGGGGGCCGCCGATACGCAGTATTTT. This sequence encodes CASSPSGGAADTQYF.

This chain links TRBV9 with TRBJ2-5; weak D call: TRBD2 (6 bases). The V gene lost 3 bases and the J gene lost 3 bases, with 12 bases spanning the gap. The germline gives CDR1 SGDLS, CDR2 YYNGEE. This CDR3 contains 14 residues. The CDR3 sequence: CASSAGTEKETQYF. The CDR3 nucleotides read TGTGCCAGCAGCGCCGGGACTGAAAAAGAGACCCAGTACTTC.

The rearrangement uses TRBV4-1 and TRBJ2-7; TRBD1 matches at 7 bases. V lost 4 bases, J lost 3 bases, and 9 bases stayed unmatched. Germline V gives CDR1 MGHRA, CDR2 YSYEKL. This CDR3 spans 15 amino acids. CDR3 nucleotide sequence: TGCGCCAGCAGCCCAGACCCGACAGGGTACTACGAGCAGTACTTC. Translated: CASSPDPTGYYEQYF.

V usage is TRBV28 and J usage is TRBJ2-3; 12 bases match TRBD2. The germline gives CDR1 MDHEN, CDR2 SYDVKM. With V trimmed by 4 bases and J by 2 bases, 13 bases remained unmatched. This CDR3 has 19 residues. Here the CDR3 DNA reads TGTGCCAGCAGTTCCTCGACTAGCGGGGGCCTCTACCTCACAGATACGCAGTATTTT. Translation gives CASSSSTSGGLYLTDTQYF.

This clone has only a few counts. The genes are TRBV28 and TRBJ1-2, with TRBD1 identical over 10 bases. Trimming took 5 bases from V and 4 from J; bases not matched to a gene: 4. CDR3 length equals 14 residues. CDR1 MDHEN and CDR2 SYDVKM come from the germline V gene. The CDR3 reads CASSMDRGGYGYTF. CDR3 in DNA: TGTGCCAGCAGTATGGACAGGGGGGGCTATGGCTACACCTTC.

The chain recombines TRBV15 with TRBJ2-7, with 8 bases that match TRBD2. Germline lookup yields CDR1 LNHNV and CDR2 YYDKDF (reference sequence). This CDR3 comprises 14 residues. V gave up 3 bases and J gave up 2 bases; unmatched junction bases: 3. The CDR3 DNA follows: TGTGCCACCAGCAGGGGACTAGGAACCTACGAGCAGTACTTC. Translation: CATSRGLGTYEQYF.

The chain uses TRBV28 and TRBJ2-1; possible D gene TRBD2, 5 bases. Trimming removed 8 bases from V and 4 bases from J, with 9 bases in between. Germline values: CDR1 MDHEN, CDR2 SYDVKM. This CDR3 is 12 amino acids long. The CDR3 loop reads CASLTGYNEQFF. Here the CDR3 DNA reads TGTGCCAGCCTAACGGGATACAATGAGCAGTTCTTC.